Following are 3 T cell receptor beta chains from one sample sequenced in a study of T cell responses to AZD1222 COVID-19 vaccine. Only in-frame clones appear in the TCRdb table, and some are missing; sequencing was by immunoSEQ multiplex PCR. The data show over 95,000 clones, with 85% to 90% seen just once and 6.5% to 8% held by the top ten. Sequencing was performed on peripheral blood, taken on day 0 of AZD1222 vaccination. The receptor source for this set is an adult in good health.

The V and J genes are TRBV20-1 and TRBJ2-7; D gene unclear. The CDR3 spans 10 residues. Per the germline V gene, CDR1 is DFQATT and CDR2 is SNEGSKA (reference sequence). The CDR3 region is CSAPDYEQYF. The CDR3 nucleotides are TGCAGCGCGCCGGACTACGAGCAGTACTTC.

This chain connects TRBV7-9 to TRBJ2-5; 13 bases map to TRBD2. Trimming took 5 bases from V and 6 from J; bases not matched to a gene: 3. This CDR3 is built from 14 residues. Germline V gives CDR1 SEHNR, CDR2 FQNEAQ (reference sequence). Written as DNA, the CDR3 is TGTGCCAGCAGCCGGACTAGCGGGAGCCAGACCCAGTACTTC. Amino acids: CASSRTSGSQTQYF.

J is TRBJ1-4 and V is TRBV5-6; maybe TRBD1 (5 bases). The V end lost 3 bases, the J end lost 6 bases, and 12 bases lay between the germline ends. The CDR3 is made up of 14 amino acids. Germline values: CDR1 SGHDT, CDR2 YYEEEE. The CDR3 nucleotides read TGTGCCAGCAGCTGGGGGAGGGGTTATGAAAAACTGTTTTTT. Protein product: CASSWGRGYEKLFF.